Below, 29 T cell receptor beta chains from the same sample are listed, as sequenced in a study of CD8 T cells in Susac syndrome. When the RNA was reverse transcribed, random hexamers were used with an input of about 0.5 to 1 ug. From the immunoSEQ multiplex PCR reads, TCRdb called clonotypes with MiXCR, one entry per CDR3 protein. The table includes 150,000 or so distinct CDR3 sequences, 90% to 95% detected once. Sequencing was carried out using CD4+ T cells from PBMCs. The receptor set was obtained from a human donor with Susac syndrome.

The V and J genes are TRBV15 and TRBJ2-4; TRBD1 aligns across 7 bases. The CDR3 runs 17 residues. Germline CDR1 and CDR2: LNHNV and YYDKDF (reference sequence). V shed 4 bases, J shed 0 bases, and the junction held 9 bases outside the gene matches. In nucleotides, the CDR3 is TGTGCCACCAGCACCAAGGGGGCAGGACTAGCCAAAAACATTCAGTACTTC. This translates into CATSTKGAGLAKNIQYF.

This clonotype was observed a single time. The rearrangement joins TRBV2 to TRBJ1-2; 9 bases align to TRBD1. The germline V gene has CDR1 SNHLY and CDR2 FYNNEI. J was trimmed by 6 bases and V by 6 bases; bases with no gene match: 2. The CDR3 has 12 amino acids. The CDR3 is CASSWTGDGYTF. DNA of the CDR3: TGTGCCAGCAGCTGGACAGGGGATGGCTACACCTTC.

In DNA, the CDR3 is TGCAGTGCCAGAACGGCAGATACGCAGTATTTT. This sequence encodes CSARTADTQYF. The chain uses TRBV20-1 and TRBJ2-3; D unclear. Per germline, CDR1 DFQATT and CDR2 SNEGSKA (reference sequence). V was shortened by 6 bases and J by 4 bases, with 8 bases between the two germline ends. The CDR3 is made up of 11 amino acids.

The chain uses TRBV3-1 and TRBJ2-7, with a tentative D call TRBD1 (5 bases). Germline-derived CDR1 and CDR2 are LGHDT and YNNKEL (reference sequence). The CDR3 extends over 16 amino acids. Trimming removed 4 bases at V and 3 bases at J, with 19 bases between. The CDR3 here is CASSPSGAATDYEQYF. CDR3 coding DNA: TGTGCCAGCAGCCCGTCTGGGGCCGCAACCGACTACGAGCAGTACTTC.

The chain couples TRBV10-3 to TRBJ2-1; D is perhaps TRBD1 or TRBD2 (5 bases each). Germline V lookup: CDR1 ENHRY, CDR2 SYGVKD. Trimming cost V 6 bases and J 5 bases, with 17 bases left between them. CDR3 length: 15 amino acids. The DNA for the CDR3 is TGTGCCATCAGCCCAGCCTCGGGGCCAAACAATGAGCAGTTCTTC. This translates into CAISPASGPNNEQFF.

V is TRBV27 and J is TRBJ2-5; D is unclear. The CDR3 covers 13 residues. The germline V and J ends were trimmed by 3 bases and 5 bases, with 10 bases remaining between them. Germline assignment: CDR1 MNHEY and CDR2 SMNVEV (reference sequence). This CDR3 reads CASSFSQTETQYF. CDR3 coding DNA: TGTGCCAGCAGTTTTTCACAGACGGAGACCCAGTACTTC.

V usage is TRBV11-2 and J usage is TRBJ2-5, with 8 bases identical to TRBD1. The CDR3 has 15 residues. Per the germline V gene, CDR1 is SGHAT and CDR2 is FQNNGV. V lost 4 bases and J lost 5; bases outside the gene matches: 9. The CDR3 spells CASSSDRGARETQYF. As DNA, the CDR3 is TGTGCCAGCAGCTCTGACAGGGGCGCGAGGGAGACCCAGTACTTC.

The V gene is TRBV20-1, the J gene TRBJ2-5; 10 bases match TRBD2. Germline V gene data show CDR1 as DFQATT and CDR2 as SNEGSKA (reference sequence). The CDR3 is 14 residues long. V was pared by 1 base and J by 2 bases, with 1 base of the junction left unmatched. The CDR3 DNA sequence: TGCAGTGCTAGAGTAGCGGGGGGACAAGAGACCCAGTACTTC. Translation: CSARVAGGQETQYF.

V gene TRBV20-1 combines with J gene TRBJ2-7; 9 positions agree with TRBD1. V lost 3 bases and J lost 6; bases outside the gene matches: 6. The CDR3 has 13 residues. Germline V gives CDR1 DFQATT, CDR2 SNEGSKA (reference sequence). CDR3 DNA: TGCAGTGCTAGTAGGACAGGGGTCCCCGAGCAGTACTTC. The encoded protein is CSASRTGVPEQYF.

This chain links TRBV7-2 with TRBJ2-5; D may be TRBD2 (6 bases). Trimming left V 8 bases short and J 5 bases short, with 12 bases between. This CDR3 region has 12 residues. Looked up from germline, CDR1 is SGHTA and CDR2 is FQGNSA. The CDR3 DNA reads TGTGCCAGCTCGGGGGTGGGGGAGACCCAGTACTTC. This gives the protein CASSGVGETQYF.

This chain links TRBV12-3 or TRBV12-4 with TRBJ2-5; D possibly corresponds to TRBD1 (5 bases). V was shortened by 8 bases and J by 1 base, with 8 bases between the two germline ends. The CDR3 has 12 residues. The CDR3 DNA follows: TGTGCCAGCGAAGGGGTCCAAGAGACCCAGTACTTC. Translated: CASEGVQETQYF.

This chain joins TRBV3-1 and TRBJ2-6; D is unclear. The CDR3 runs 15 residues. Trimming removed 4 bases at V and 2 bases at J, with 9 bases between. CDR1 is LGHDT, CDR2 YNNKEL, per germline (reference sequence). The CDR3 sequence is CASSRRRAGANVLTF. Written as DNA, the CDR3 is TGTGCCAGCAGCCGCCGTCGCGCTGGGGCCAACGTCCTGACTTTC.

This chain joins TRBV4-3 and TRBJ2-4; 7 bases map to TRBD2. Germline trimming cut 0 bases from V and 8 bases from J; bases unmatched to any gene: 4. This CDR3 is built from 14 residues. Per germline, CDR1 LGHNA and CDR2 YSLEER. The CDR3 DNA reads as TGCGCCAGCAGCCAAGATTGGGCGGGGGACATTCAGTACTTC. This translates into CASSQDWAGDIQYF.

This clonotype is a singleton in its sample. This rearrangement joins TRBV6-5 to TRBJ1-1, with D possibly matching TRBD1 (5 bases). The CDR3 consists of 11 residues. Looked up from germline, CDR1 is MNHEY and CDR2 is SVGAGI. V gave up 7 bases and J gave up 10 bases, with 13 bases separating them. CDR3 amino acids: CASTYSGVAFF. The CDR3 nucleotides read TGTGCCAGCACCTACTCGGGGGTAGCTTTCTTT.

The chain uses TRBV2 and TRBJ2-2, with D uncertain. The CDR3 has 13 amino acids. Trimming pared 3 bases from V and 5 bases from J, leaving 7 bases between. Germline lookup yields CDR1 SNHLY and CDR2 FYNNEI. The CDR3, as DNA: TGTGCCAGCAGTGATTATATGACCGGGGAGCTGTTTTTT. This encodes CASSDYMTGELFF.

The V and J genes are TRBV13 and TRBJ1-6; 7 bases are a match to TRBD1. The CDR3 covers 14 residues. Trimming removed 4 bases from V and 4 bases from J; junction bases left unmatched: 1. The germline gives CDR1 PRHDT, CDR2 FYEKMQ (reference sequence). CDR3 sequence reads: CASSSQGYNSPLHF. The CDR3 DNA sequence: TGTGCCAGCAGCTCACAGGGGTATAATTCACCCCTCCACTTT.

This clonotype was seen a single time. The J gene is TRBJ2-4, the V gene TRBV9; 7 bases are a match to TRBD2. The ends lost 3 bases at V and 3 bases at J; junction bases unmatched: 9. Germline CDR1 and CDR2: SGDLS and YYNGEE. The CDR3 extends over 16 amino acids. The CDR3 spells CASSDPPGGNKNIQYF. In DNA, the CDR3 is TGTGCCAGCAGCGACCCACCCGGGGGGAACAAAAACATTCAGTACTTC.

The J gene is TRBJ2-5, the V gene TRBV29-1; TRBD2 might be the D (6 bases). This CDR3 region has 15 residues. Trimming cost V 4 bases and J 3 bases, with 18 bases left between them. Germline V gives CDR1 SQVTM, CDR2 ANQGSEA. CDR3 protein: CSVARSGSGEETQYF. CDR3 sequence (DNA): TGCAGCGTTGCTAGGTCCGGGTCGGGGGAAGAGACCCAGTACTTC.

The J gene is TRBJ2-3, the V gene TRBV10-3, with D possibly TRBD1 on 5 matching bases. CDR1 is ENHRY and CDR2 is SYGVKD in the germline V gene. This CDR3 contains 14 residues. With 7 bases removed from V and 4 bases from J, the gap between germline ends came to 15 bases. The DNA for the CDR3 is TGTGCCATCAAGGGGCAAGCGAGCGCAGATACGCAGTATTTT. It yields the protein CAIKGQASADTQYF.

The chain has TRBV5-6 and TRBJ2-7; 7 positions match TRBD1. Germline V lookup: CDR1 SGHDT, CDR2 YYEEEE. J lost 4 bases, V lost 0 bases, and 4 bases had no gene match. This CDR3 spans 14 amino acids. Here the CDR3 DNA reads TGTGCCAGCAGCTTGGCGGGACAGAAATACGAGCAGTACTTC. It is translated as CASSLAGQKYEQYF.

V and J are TRBV20-1 and TRBJ2-5; 8 bases agree with TRBD2. Trimming cost V 6 bases and J 3 bases; bases outside gene matches: 9. The CDR3 is 14 residues long. The germline gives CDR1 DFQATT, CDR2 SNEGSKA (reference sequence). In DNA form, the CDR3 reads TGCAGTGCAACCTCCTCAGCGGGGGAAGAGACCCAGTACTTC. It codes for CSATSSAGEETQYF.

This clonotype has just a few counts. This rearrangement joins TRBV5-4 to TRBJ2-5; 8 bases map to TRBD2. The CDR3 runs 15 residues. V shed 0 bases and J 5 bases; nucleotides not matched to a gene: 6. CDR1 is SGHNT and CDR2 is YYREEE in the germline V gene (reference sequence). CDR3 sequence (DNA): TGTGCCAGCAGCTTGGGTCGGGGGGGCGGTGAGACCCAGTACTTC. Encoded protein: CASSLGRGGGETQYF.

V and J are TRBV20-1 and TRBJ2-5, with TRBD2 as a possible D gene (6 bases). This CDR3 region has 14 residues. V gave up 6 bases and J gave up 4 bases, with 18 bases separating them. Germline CDR1 reads DFQATT; CDR2 reads SNEGSKA (reference sequence). The CDR3 bases are TGCAGTGCGCGGGACCCAGGAACAGGAGAGACCCAGTACTTC. It encodes CSARDPGTGETQYF.

The chain recombines TRBV29-1 with TRBJ2-1; 7 nucleotides line up with TRBD2. The CDR3 extends over 14 amino acids. CDR1 is SQVTM, CDR2 ANQGSEA, per germline. The J segment lost 4 bases and the V segment lost 4 bases, leaving 7 bases of the junction unmatched. The CDR3 DNA sequence: TGCAGCGTTGTGGGTCGCGGGAGTTACAATGAGCAGTTCTTC. Residues: CSVVGRGSYNEQFF.

The chain uses TRBV5-1 and TRBJ2-5; TRBD1 matches at 8 bases. Per germline, CDR1 SGHRS and CDR2 YFSETQ. Trimming at V came to 3 bases and at J to 0 bases, leaving 10 bases not matched to a gene. The CDR3 loop spans 17 amino acids. The CDR3: CASSSFPGQEYQETQYF. CDR3 in DNA: TGCGCCAGCAGCTCGTTTCCGGGACAGGAGTACCAAGAGACCCAGTACTTC.

This chain uses TRBV14 with TRBJ1-2; D may be TRBD1 (6 bases). CDR3 length: 14 residues. Trimming removed 1 base at V and 4 bases at J, with 10 bases between. CDR1 SGHDN and CDR2 FVKESK come from the germline V gene. CDR3 DNA sequence: TGTGCCAGCAGCCAAGTTGACAGGTTCTATGGCTACACCTTC. Amino acids: CASSQVDRFYGYTF.

The chain carries TRBV10-3 and TRBJ2-3; D perhaps matches TRBD1 (6 bases). The germline CDR1 and CDR2 sequences are ENHRY and SYGVKD. The CDR3 covers 14 residues. The germline V and J ends were trimmed by 7 bases and 4 bases, with 15 bases remaining between them. Here the CDR3 DNA reads TGTGCCATCAACGACGAGGGACATCCAGATACGCAGTATTTT. Protein sequence: CAINDEGHPDTQYF.

The chain is built from TRBV20-1 and TRBJ2-3; a weak D match, TRBD2 (5 bases). From germline, CDR1 is DFQATT and CDR2 SNEGSKA (reference sequence). V dropped 5 bases and J dropped 2 bases, with 14 bases sitting between them. The CDR3 length is 14 residues. For the CDR3, the DNA is TGCAGTGCTCTTGGCGGGCTCAACACAGATACGCAGTATTTT. This sequence encodes CSALGGLNTDTQYF.

In its sample, this clonotype was seen once. This sequence joins TRBV6-2 or TRBV6-3 and TRBJ2-5, with D uncertain. The germline V and J ends were trimmed by 1 base and 2 bases, with 8 bases remaining between them. Per the germline V gene, CDR1 is MNHEY and CDR2 is SVGEGT. The CDR3 has 14 residues. The CDR3: CASSYYSSQETQYF. In DNA, the CDR3 is TGTGCCAGCAGTTACTACTCGAGTCAAGAGACCCAGTACTTC.